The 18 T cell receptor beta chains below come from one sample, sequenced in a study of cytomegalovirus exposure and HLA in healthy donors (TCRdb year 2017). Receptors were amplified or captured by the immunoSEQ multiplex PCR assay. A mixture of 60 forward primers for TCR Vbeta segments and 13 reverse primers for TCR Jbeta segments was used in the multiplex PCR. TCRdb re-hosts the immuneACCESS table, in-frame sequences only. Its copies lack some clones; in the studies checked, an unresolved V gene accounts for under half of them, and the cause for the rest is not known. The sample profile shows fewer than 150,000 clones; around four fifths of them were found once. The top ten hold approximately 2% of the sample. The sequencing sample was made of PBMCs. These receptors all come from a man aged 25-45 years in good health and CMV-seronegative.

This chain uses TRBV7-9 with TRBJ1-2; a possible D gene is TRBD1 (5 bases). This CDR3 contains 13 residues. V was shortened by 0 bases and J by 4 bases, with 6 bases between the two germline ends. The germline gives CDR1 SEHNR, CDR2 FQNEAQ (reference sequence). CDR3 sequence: CASSLADTYGYTF. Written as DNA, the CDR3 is TGTGCCAGCAGCTTAGCGGACACCTATGGCTACACCTTC.

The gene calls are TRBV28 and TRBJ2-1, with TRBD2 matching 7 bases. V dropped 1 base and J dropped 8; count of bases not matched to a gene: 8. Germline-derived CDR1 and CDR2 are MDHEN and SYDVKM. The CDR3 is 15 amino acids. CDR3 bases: TGTGCCAGCAGTTTATTCCGGGGGGTTAACGATGAGCAGTTCTTC. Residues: CASSLFRGVNDEQFF.

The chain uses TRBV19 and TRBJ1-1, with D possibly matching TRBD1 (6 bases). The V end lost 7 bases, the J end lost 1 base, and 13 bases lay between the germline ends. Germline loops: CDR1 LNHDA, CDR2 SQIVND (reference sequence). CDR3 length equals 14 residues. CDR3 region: CASIEDRKNTEAFF. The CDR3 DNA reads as TGTGCCAGTATCGAGGACAGAAAGAACACTGAAGCTTTCTTT.

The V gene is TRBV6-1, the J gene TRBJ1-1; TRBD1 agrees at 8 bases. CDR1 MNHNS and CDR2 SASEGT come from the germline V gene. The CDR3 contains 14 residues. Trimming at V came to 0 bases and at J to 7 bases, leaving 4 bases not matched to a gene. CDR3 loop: CASSEARGHGEAFF. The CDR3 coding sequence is TGTGCCAGCAGTGAAGCCAGGGGGCACGGTGAAGCTTTCTTT.

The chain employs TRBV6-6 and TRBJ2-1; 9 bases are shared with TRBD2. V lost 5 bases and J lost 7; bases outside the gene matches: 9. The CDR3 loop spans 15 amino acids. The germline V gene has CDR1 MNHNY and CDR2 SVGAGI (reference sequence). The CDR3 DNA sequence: TGTGCCAGCAGTCGTTTAGCGGGAGCGGGAAATGAGCAGTTCTTC. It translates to CASSRLAGAGNEQFF.

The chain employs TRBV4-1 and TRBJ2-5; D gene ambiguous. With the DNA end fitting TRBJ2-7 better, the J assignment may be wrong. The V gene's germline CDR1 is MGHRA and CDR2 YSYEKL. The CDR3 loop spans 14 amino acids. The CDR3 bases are TGCGCCAGCAGCCAAGAAAGTGGTCTGTACGAGCAGTACTTC. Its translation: CASSQESGLYEQYF.

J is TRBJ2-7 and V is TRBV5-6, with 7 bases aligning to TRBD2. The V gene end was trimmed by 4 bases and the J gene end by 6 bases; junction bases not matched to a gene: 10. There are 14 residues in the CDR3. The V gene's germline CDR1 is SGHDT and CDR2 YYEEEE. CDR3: CASSPTRPGGEQYF. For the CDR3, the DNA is TGTGCCAGCAGCCCCACTCGTCCGGGGGGCGAGCAGTACTTC.

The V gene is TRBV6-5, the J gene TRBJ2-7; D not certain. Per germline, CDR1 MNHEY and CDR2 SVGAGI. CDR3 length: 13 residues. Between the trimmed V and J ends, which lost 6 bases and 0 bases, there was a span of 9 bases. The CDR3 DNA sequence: TGTGCCAGCAGGGGTAGGAGCTCCTACGAGCAGTACTTC. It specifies CASRGRSSYEQYF.

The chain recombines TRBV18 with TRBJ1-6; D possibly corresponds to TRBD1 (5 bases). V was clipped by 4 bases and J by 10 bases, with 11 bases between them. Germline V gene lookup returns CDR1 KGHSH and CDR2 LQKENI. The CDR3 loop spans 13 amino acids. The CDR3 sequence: CASSLGTWSPLHF. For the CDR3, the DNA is TGTGCCAGCTCACTAGGGACTTGGTCACCCCTCCACTTT.

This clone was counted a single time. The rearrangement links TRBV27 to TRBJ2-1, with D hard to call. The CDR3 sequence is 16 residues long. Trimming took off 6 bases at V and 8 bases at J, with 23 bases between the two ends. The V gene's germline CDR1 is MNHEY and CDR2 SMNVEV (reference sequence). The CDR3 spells CASRTTLRLDAYEQFF. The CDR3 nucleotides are TGTGCCAGCAGAACAACCCTGCGGTTGGATGCTTATGAGCAGTTCTTC.

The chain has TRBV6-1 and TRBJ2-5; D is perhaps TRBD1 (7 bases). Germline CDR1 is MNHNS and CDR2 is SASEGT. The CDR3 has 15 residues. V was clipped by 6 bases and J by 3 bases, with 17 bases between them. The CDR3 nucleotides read TGTGCCAGCAGGGGACAGTGGGAGGCGAAAGAGACCCAGTACTTC. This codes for CASRGQWEAKETQYF.

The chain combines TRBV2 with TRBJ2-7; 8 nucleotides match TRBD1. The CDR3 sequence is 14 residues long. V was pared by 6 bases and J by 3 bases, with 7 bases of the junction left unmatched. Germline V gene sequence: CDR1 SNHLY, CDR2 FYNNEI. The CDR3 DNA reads TGTGCCAGCAGGGATCGGACAGGGAGCTACGAGCAGTACTTC. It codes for CASRDRTGSYEQYF.

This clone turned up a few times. The CDR3 region has the DNA TGTGCCAGCAGCCAAGGTGTCGGGGACTCGGGCAATGAGCAGTTCTTC. It is translated as CASSQGVGDSGNEQFF. This chain links TRBV4-2 with TRBJ2-1, with D possibly being TRBD2 (6 bases). CDR3 length equals 16 residues. V was trimmed by 1 base and J by 6 bases, leaving 16 bases between them. Looked up from germline, CDR1 is LGHNA and CDR2 is YNFKEQ.

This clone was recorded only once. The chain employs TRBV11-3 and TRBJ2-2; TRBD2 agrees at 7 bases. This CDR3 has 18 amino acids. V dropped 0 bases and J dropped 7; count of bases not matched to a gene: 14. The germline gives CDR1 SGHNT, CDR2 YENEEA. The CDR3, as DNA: TGTGCCAGCAGCTTAGATCTCAGAGGGAGGGCCTTGGACGGGGAGCTGTTTTTT. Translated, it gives CASSLDLRGRALDGELFF.

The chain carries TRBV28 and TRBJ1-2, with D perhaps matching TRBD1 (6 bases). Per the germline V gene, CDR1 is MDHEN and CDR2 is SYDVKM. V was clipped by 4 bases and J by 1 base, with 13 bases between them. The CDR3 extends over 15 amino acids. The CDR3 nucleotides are TGTGCCAGCAGTTCGGACAGACAACTTAACTATGGCTACACCTTC. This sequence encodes CASSSDRQLNYGYTF.

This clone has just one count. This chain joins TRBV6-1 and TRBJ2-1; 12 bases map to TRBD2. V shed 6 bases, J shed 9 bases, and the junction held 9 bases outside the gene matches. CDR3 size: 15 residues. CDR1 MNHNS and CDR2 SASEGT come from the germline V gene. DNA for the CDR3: TGTGCCAGCAGCGTACTAGCGGGAGGTCGAGGTGAGCAGTTCTTC. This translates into CASSVLAGGRGEQFF.

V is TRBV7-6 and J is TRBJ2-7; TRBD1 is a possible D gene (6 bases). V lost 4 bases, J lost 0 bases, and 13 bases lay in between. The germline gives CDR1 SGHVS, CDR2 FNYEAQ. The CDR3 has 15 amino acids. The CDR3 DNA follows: TGTGCCAGCAGCTACACCCCGGACAGCTCCTACGAGCAGTACTTC. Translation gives CASSYTPDSSYEQYF.

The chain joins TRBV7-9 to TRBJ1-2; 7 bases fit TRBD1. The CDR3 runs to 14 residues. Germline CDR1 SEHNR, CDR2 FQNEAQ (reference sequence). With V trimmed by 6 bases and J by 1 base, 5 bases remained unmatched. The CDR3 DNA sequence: TGTGCCAGCAGGGAGGGGGCTAATAACTATGGCTACACCTTC. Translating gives CASREGANNYGYTF.